This is a list of T cell receptor beta chains from one sample in a study of PD-1 blockade in mismatch repair-deficient tumors. Some clones are missing from TCRdb's copy, which holds only in-frame ones; the method was immunoSEQ multiplex PCR. Of some 84,000 clones listed, more than 65% were seen once; the top ten hold 2.6%. The sequenced sample was peripheral blood, obtained 12 weeks after starting pembrolizumab. The receptor set was obtained from an adult with mismatch repair-deficient cancer. Each CDR3 is given without its conserved first and last residue.

cdr3_length	j_call	v_call	cdr3_aa
10	TRBJ2-7	TRBV7-2	ASSSDYYEQY
12	TRBJ2-7	TRBV6-5	ASSPLAENYEQY
13	TRBJ2-1	TRBV7-3	ASSPSGRQNNEQF
11	TRBJ2-7	TRBV6-1	ASTPSELYEQY
13	TRBJ1-5	TRBV2	ASSVEQEVNQPQH
13	TRBJ2-7	TRBV6-6	ASSGLTSGKYEQY
16	TRBJ2-1	TRBV5-4	ASSVARFSGSFLDEQF
12	TRBJ2-7	TRBV11-3	ASSLGGTTHEQY
16	TRBJ2-6	TRBV11-2	ASSYRGQVSSGANVLT
10	TRBJ1-2	TRBV29-1	SVDPLSYGYT
12	TRBJ2-1	TRBV30	AWSLAVSYNEQF
13	TRBJ2-7	TRBV2	ASSPSTGGPYEQY
14	TRBJ1-4	TRBV6-5	ASSYSSRVVGEKLF
14	TRBJ2-1	TRBV6-4	ASSDGGQGTYNEQF
9	TRBJ1-3	TRBV29-1	SVRQGLAIY
12	TRBJ2-2	TRBV28	ASRPNRVPGELF
11	TRBJ1-4	TRBV19	ASSIDDWDWLF
13	TRBJ1-2	TRBV10-3	AISESKGYDYGYT
13	TRBJ2-7	TRBV6-5	ASSSGRVVAYEQY
14	TRBJ1-2	TRBV5-1	ASSLAPATQNYGYT
13	TRBJ2-7	TRBV7-2	ASSPGGAYTYEQY
16	TRBJ2-2	TRBV7-2	ASSLALTSGRTTGELF
11	TRBJ1-2	TRBV6-1	ASSEVLRGGYT
15	TRBJ2-5	TRBV2	ASSEDPSGRGRFTQY
12	TRBJ2-2	TRBV19	ASSSTGVTGELF
16	TRBJ1-3	TRBV6-4	ASSDSRDRGGSGNTIY
11	TRBJ1-5	TRBV7-2	ASSLADRGPQH
12	TRBJ2-6	TRBV7-3	ASSLDSGANVLT
12	TRBJ2-1	TRBV11-3	ASSLRMGNDEQF
10	TRBJ2-2	TRBV19	AIQGVGGELF
12	TRBJ2-5	TRBV11-1	ASSPGLKQETQY
10	TRBJ2-1	TRBV7-9	ASSSSRSEQF
13	.	TRBV18	ASSPSGLAGVEQY
13	TRBJ2-7	TRBV15	ATSRGLGNIYEQY
11	TRBJ1-1	TRBV13	ATARKTASEAF
13	TRBJ1-2	TRBV6-5	ASSFRDRGSGGYT
11	TRBJ2-7	TRBV7-9	ASSLVPGDEQY
15	TRBJ2-1	TRBV12-2	ASRLGRGKRERNEQF
13	TRBJ1-2	TRBV5-5	ASSLMRGVNYGYT
12	TRBJ2-3	TRBV19	ASSLQTGTDTQY
13	TRBJ2-5	TRBV9	ASSVGGRVQETQY
14	TRBJ1-5	TRBV11-3	ASSFVPLGTNQPQH
13	TRBJ2-1	TRBV10-3	AIKSDRAAYNEQF
11	TRBJ1-5	TRBV10-3	AAGRGRREPQH
12	TRBJ1-3	TRBV30	AWGTGGNGNTIY